This is a list of T cell receptor beta chains from one sample in a study of beta chain features in type 1 diabetes. Measured with immunoSEQ multiplex PCR; TCRdb has only the in-frame clones, and not every one. The table lists 95,000 to 150,000 clones, over 15% of them singletons. Sequenced material: central memory CD4+ T cells from blood. The receptors were sampled from a man aged 25-45 years with type 1 diabetes. CDR3s include the opening cysteine and the closing phenylalanine or tryptophan. A D gene is named only where the DNA matches it firmly. Clone size appears in some rows only: once, few, many, or a class for an expanded clone.

>few|-|TRBV6-5|TRBJ2-3
TGTGCCAGCAGTAAACGACGGACCCATACGCAGTATTTT
CASSKRRTHTQYF
>few|-|TRBV5-1|TRBJ1-3
TGCGCCAGCAGTGGGCAGAGCTCTGGAAACACCATATATTTT
CASSGQSSGNTIYF
>-|-|TRBV10-3|TRBJ2-3
TGTGCCGCCCGAGGGGCGGGGAGCGCAGATACGCAGTATTTT
CAARGAGSADTQYF
>-|TRBD2|TRBV9|TRBJ2-2
TGTGCCAGCAGCGTACGGGGGGGCGCCGGGGAGCTGTTTTTT
CASSVRGGAGELFF
>few|-|TRBV7-2|TRBJ1-1
TGTGCCAGCAGATTACAGGGAGATACTGAAGCTTTCTTT
CASRLQGDTEAFF
>-|-|TRBV5-6|TRBJ2-3
TGTGCCAGCAGCTTGGACAGGCCCGATACGCAGTATTTT
CASSLDRPDTQYF
>-|-|TRBV4-1|TRBJ1-1
TGCGCCAGCAGCCAAGGTTCTCGCCCGAACACTGAAGCTTTCTTT
CASSQGSRPNTEAFF
>few|-|TRBV7-2|TRBJ1-6
TGTGCCAGCAGCTTCGTGGGCCAACAAAATTCACCCCTCCACTTT
CASSFVGQQNSPLHF
>few|TRBD2|TRBV29-1|TRBJ2-1
TGCAGCGTTGAATTTTTTCTAGCGGACTACAATGAGCAGTTCTTC
CSVEFFLADYNEQFF
>-|-|TRBV5-6|TRBJ1-5
TGTGCCAGCAGCTTTGGGCAGTTTAATCAGCCCCAGCATTTT
CASSFGQFNQPQHF
>few|TRBD1|TRBV7-2|TRBJ2-2
TGTGCCATCACGGGACAGCTCTCGTACACCGGGGAGCTGTTTTTT
CAITGQLSYTGELFF
>-|-|TRBV11-3|TRBJ2-2
TGTGCCAGCAGCCTCCGGACGGAGAACACCGGGGAGCTGTTTTTT
CASSLRTENTGELFF
>few|TRBD1|TRBV29-1|TRBJ1-2
TGCAGCGCCGGTGTCCGACAGGGAGGCTATGGCTACACCTTC
CSAGVRQGGYGYTF
>-|-|TRBV10-3|TRBJ2-5
TGTGCCATCACCAACGACCCAGGGGTGGGGGAGACCCAGTACTTC
CAITNDPGVGETQYF
>-|-|TRBV19|TRBJ2-6
TGTGCCAGTAGTATAGGAAACTCTGGGGCCAACGTCCTGACTTTC
CASSIGNSGANVLTF
>-|-|TRBV7-2|TRBJ2-5
TGTGCCAGCAGCTTAAGCGGTAGCGGTCAAGAGACCCAGTACTTC
CASSLSGSGQETQYF
>few|TRBD2|TRBV6-5|TRBJ2-3
TGTGCCAGCAGTTACCGAGGCGGGGGGTTAACTTATACGCAGTATTTT
CASSYRGGGLTYTQYF
>-|-|TRBV7-6|TRBJ2-1
TGTGCCAGCAGCTTAGCAGAGGCAGGGTCCTACAATGAGCAGTTCTTC
CASSLAEAGSYNEQFF
>-|-|TRBV7-9|TRBJ1-1
TGTGCCAGCAGCTTAGCAGGGGATTTGAACACTGAAGCTTTCTTT
CASSLAGDLNTEAFF
>-|-|TRBV18|TRBJ2-1
TGTGCCAGCTCACCGGCGGGGAGCTCCTACAATGAGCAGTTCTTC
CASSPAGSSYNEQFF
>-|-|TRBV28|TRBJ2-7
TGTGCCAGCAGCCCAGGGACGTCCTACGAGCAGTACTTC
CASSPGTSYEQYF
>few|-|TRBV29-1|TRBJ1-2
TGCAGCGTTGAAGATCAAAACTTGGGCTATGGCTACACCTTC
CSVEDQNLGYGYTF
>few|-|TRBV2|TRBJ2-4
TGTGCCAGCAGACATACAGGGAATAGTGCCAAAAACATTCAGTACTTC
CASRHTGNSAKNIQYF